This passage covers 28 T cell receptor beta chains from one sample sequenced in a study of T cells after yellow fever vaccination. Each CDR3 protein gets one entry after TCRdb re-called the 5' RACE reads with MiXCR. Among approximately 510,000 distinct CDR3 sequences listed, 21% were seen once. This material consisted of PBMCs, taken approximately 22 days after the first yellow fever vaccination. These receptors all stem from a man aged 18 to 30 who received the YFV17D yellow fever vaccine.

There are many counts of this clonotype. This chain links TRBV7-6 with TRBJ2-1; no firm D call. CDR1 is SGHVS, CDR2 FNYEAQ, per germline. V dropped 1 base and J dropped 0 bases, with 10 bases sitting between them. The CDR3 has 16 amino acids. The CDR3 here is CASSLDRPSSYNEQFF. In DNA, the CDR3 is TGTGCCAGCAGCTTAGACCGCCCGAGCTCCTACAATGAGCAGTTCTTC.

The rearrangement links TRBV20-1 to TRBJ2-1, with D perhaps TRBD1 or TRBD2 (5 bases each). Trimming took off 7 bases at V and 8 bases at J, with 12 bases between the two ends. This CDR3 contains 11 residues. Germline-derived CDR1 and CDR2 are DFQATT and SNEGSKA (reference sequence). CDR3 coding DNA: TGCAGTGTAATTGGGGGATATGAGCAGTTCTTC. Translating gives CSVIGGYEQFF.

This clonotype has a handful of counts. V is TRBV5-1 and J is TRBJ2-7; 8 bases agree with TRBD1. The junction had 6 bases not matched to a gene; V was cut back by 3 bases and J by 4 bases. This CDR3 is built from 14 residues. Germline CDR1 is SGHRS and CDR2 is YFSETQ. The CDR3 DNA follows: TGCGCCAGCAGCTCGACAGGGGCGAAGTACGAGCAGTACTTC. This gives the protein CASSSTGAKYEQYF.

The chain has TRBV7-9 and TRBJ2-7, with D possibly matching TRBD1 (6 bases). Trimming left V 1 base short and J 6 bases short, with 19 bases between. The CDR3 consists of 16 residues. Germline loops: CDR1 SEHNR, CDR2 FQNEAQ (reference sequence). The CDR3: CASSLDRWDTLSEQYV. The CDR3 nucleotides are TGTGCCAGCAGCTTAGATCGTTGGGACACACTTTCCGAGCAGTACGTC.

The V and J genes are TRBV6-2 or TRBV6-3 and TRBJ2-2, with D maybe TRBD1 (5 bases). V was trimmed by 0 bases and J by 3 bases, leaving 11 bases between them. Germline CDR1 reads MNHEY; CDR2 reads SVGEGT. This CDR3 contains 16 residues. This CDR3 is CASSYSGRGYTGELFF. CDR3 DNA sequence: TGTGCCAGCAGTTACTCGGGTAGGGGATACACCGGGGAGCTGTTTTTT.

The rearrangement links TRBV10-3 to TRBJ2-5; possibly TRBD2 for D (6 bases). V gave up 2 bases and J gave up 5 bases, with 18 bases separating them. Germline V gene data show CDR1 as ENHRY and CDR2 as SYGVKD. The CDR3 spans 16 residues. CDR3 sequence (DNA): TGTGCCATCAGTGAGAGGGCTGAGACGGGGAGGGAGACCCAGTACTTC. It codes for CAISERAETGRETQYF.

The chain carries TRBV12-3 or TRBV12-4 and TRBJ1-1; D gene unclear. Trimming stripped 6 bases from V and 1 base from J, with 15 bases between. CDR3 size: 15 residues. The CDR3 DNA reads TGTGCCAGCAGCCCTGAAAGACACCCGAACACTGAAGCTTTCTTT. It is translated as CASSPERHPNTEAFF.

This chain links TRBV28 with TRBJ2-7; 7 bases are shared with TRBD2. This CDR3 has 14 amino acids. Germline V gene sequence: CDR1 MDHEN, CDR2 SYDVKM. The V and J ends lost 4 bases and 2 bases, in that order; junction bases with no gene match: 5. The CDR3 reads CASSSAAGPYEQYV. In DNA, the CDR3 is TGTGCCAGCAGTTCCGCAGCGGGGCCCTACGAGCAGTACGTC.

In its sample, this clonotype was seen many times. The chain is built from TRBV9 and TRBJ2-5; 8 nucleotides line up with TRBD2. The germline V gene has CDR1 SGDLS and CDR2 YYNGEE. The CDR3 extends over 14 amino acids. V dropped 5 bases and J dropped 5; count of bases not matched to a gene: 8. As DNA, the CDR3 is TGTGCCAGCAGTCCGGGGGGGCGGGAGGAGACCCAGTACTTC. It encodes CASSPGGREETQYF.

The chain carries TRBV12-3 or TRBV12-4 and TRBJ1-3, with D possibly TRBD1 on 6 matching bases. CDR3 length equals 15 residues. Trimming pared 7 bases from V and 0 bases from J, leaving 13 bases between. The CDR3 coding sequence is TGTGCCAGCACCGCGGACAGAAACTCTGGAAACACCATATATTTT. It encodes CASTADRNSGNTIYF.

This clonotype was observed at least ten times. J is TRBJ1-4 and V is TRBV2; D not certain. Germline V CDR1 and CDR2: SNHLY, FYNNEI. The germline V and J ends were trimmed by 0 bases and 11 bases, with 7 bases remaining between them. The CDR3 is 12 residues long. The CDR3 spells CASSEALGKLFF. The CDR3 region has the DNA TGTGCCAGCAGTGAAGCTCTAGGGAAACTGTTTTTT.

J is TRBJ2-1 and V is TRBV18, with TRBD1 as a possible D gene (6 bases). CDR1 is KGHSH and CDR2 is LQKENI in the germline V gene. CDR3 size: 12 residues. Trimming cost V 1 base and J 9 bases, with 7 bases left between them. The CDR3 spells CASSPRRGEQFF. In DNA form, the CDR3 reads TGTGCCAGCTCACCACGCAGGGGTGAGCAGTTCTTC.

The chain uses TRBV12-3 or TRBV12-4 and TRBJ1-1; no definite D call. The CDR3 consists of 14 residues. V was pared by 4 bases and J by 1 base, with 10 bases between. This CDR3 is CASSSGDSNTEAFF. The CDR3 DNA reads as TGTGCCAGCAGTTCTGGAGATTCGAACACTGAAGCTTTCTTT.

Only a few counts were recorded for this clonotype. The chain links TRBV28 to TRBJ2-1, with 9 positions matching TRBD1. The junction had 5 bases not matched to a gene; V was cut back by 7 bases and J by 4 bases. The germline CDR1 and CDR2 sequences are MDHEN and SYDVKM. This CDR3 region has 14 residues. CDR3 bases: TGTGCCAGCACCCGAGGACAGGGGTACAATGAGCAGTTCTTC. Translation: CASTRGQGYNEQFF.

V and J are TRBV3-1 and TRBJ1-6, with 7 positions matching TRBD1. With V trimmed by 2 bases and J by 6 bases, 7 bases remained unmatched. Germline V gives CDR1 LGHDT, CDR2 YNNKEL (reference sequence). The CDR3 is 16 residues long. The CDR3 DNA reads TGTGCCAGCAGCCAAACCAAGGGGGCTGGTAATTCACCCCTCCACTTT. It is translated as CASSQTKGAGNSPLHF.

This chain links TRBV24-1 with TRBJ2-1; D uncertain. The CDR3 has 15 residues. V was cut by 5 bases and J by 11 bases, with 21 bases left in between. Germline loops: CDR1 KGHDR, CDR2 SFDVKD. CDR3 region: CATSGTIRSKSQQFF. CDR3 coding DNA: TGTGCCACCAGTGGTACAATTCGGTCAAAAAGTCAGCAGTTCTTC.

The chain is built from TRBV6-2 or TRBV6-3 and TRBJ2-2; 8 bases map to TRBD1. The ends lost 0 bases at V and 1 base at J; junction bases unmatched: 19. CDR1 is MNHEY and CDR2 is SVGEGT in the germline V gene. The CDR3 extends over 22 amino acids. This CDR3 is CASSYSPDFVTTGGRNTGELFF. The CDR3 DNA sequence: TGTGCCAGCAGTTACTCTCCTGACTTTGTCACCACAGGGGGACGGAACACCGGGGAGCTGTTTTTT.

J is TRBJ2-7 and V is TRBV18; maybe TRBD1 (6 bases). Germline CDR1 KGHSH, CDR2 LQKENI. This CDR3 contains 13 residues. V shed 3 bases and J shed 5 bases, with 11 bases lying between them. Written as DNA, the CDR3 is TGTGCCAGCTCACCCAACAGGGACGACGAGCAGTACTTC. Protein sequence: CASSPNRDDEQYF.

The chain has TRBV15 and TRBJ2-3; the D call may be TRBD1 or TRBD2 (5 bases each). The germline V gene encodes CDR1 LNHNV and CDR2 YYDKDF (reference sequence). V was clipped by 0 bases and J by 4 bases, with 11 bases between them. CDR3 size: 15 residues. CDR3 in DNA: TGTGCCACCAGCAGAGATCCTGAGGGGTCAGATACGCAGTATTTT. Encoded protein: CATSRDPEGSDTQYF.

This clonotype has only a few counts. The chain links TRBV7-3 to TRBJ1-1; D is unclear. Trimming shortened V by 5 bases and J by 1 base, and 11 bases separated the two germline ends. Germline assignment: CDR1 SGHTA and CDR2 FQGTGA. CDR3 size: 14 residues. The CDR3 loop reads CASSRAGENTEAFF. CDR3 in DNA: TGTGCCAGCAGCCGGGCAGGAGAGAACACTGAAGCTTTCTTT.

CDR3 coding DNA: TGCAGTGCTAGAGACGTCCGGGGGGGAACAGATACGCAGTATTTT. Amino acids: CSARDVRGGTDTQYF. The chain employs TRBV20-1 and TRBJ2-3; 8 bases fit TRBD2. V lost 0 bases and J lost 3; bases outside the gene matches: 5. The CDR3 loop spans 15 amino acids. Germline-derived CDR1 and CDR2 are DFQATT and SNEGSKA (reference sequence).

DNA of the CDR3: TGTGCCAGCAGTTCGGAGAGCAATCAGCCCCAGCATTTT. Translating it yields CASSSESNQPQHF. The V gene is TRBV2, the J gene TRBJ1-5; D not certain. The CDR3 has 13 residues. Per the germline V gene, CDR1 is SNHLY and CDR2 is FYNNEI. V was trimmed by 5 bases and J by 1 base, leaving 6 bases between them.

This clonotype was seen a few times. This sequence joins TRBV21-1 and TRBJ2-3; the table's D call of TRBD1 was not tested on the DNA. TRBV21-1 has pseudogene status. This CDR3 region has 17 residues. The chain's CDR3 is CASSKSGSRGGADTQYF. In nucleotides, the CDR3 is TGTGCCAGCAGCAAATCGGGTAGTCGAGGGGGCGCGGATACGCAGTATTTT.

The CDR3 sequence is CASSLGITATVLNSPLHF. The CDR3 nucleotides read TGCGCCAGCAGCTTGGGTATTACGGCGACTGTCCTTAATTCACCCCTCCACTTT. The rearrangement links TRBV5-1 to TRBJ1-6; D is unresolved. Germline lookup yields CDR1 SGHRS and CDR2 YFSETQ. V was shortened by 0 bases and J by 6 bases, with 19 bases between the two germline ends. The CDR3 totals 18 residues.

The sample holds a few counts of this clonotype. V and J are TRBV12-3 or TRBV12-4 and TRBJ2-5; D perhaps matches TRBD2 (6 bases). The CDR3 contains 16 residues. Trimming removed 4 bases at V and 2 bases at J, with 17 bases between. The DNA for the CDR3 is TGTGCCAGCAGTTATATGGCCGCTGGGGGGCAAGAGACCCAGTACTTC. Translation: CASSYMAAGGQETQYF.

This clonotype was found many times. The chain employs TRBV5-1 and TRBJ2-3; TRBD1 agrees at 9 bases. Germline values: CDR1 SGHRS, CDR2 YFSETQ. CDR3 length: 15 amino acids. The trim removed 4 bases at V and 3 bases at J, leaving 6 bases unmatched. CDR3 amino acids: CASSGDRVRTDTQYF. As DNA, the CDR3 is TGCGCCAGCAGCGGGGACAGGGTTAGAACAGATACGCAGTATTTT.

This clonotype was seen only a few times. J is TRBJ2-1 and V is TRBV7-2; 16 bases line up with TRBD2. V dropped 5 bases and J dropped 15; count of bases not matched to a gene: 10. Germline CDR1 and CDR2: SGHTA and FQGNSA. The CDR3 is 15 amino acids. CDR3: CASSAGTSGGGHVFF. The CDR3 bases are TGTGCCAGCAGCGCCGGGACTAGCGGGGGGGGCCATGTGTTCTTC.

CDR3 protein: CASSFRSGYGYTF. CDR3 coding DNA: TGTGCCAGCAGCTTCCGTTCAGGCTATGGCTACACCTTC. The J gene is TRBJ1-2, the V gene TRBV7-9; D is unresolved. Trimming pared 3 bases from V and 4 bases from J, leaving 9 bases between. The V gene's germline CDR1 is SEHNR and CDR2 FQNEAQ (reference sequence). This CDR3 spans 13 amino acids.